What follows are 21 T cell receptor beta chains derived from one specimen sequenced in a study of radiotherapy plus CTLA-4 blockade in lung cancer. Here immunoSEQ multiplex PCR was the method, and the copy in TCRdb shows in-frame clones only, minus some. This repertoire shows 60,000 to 85,000 clones, around nine tenths found once; its top ten account for around 0.87%. Sample: peripheral blood, taken from a patient treated with radiotherapy plus ipilimumab. All receptors derive from a human donor with non-small cell lung cancer who had stable disease on radiotherapy plus ipilimumab.

This clone was counted once. The chain recombines TRBV19 with TRBJ2-2; 8 bases map to TRBD2. The germline V gene encodes CDR1 LNHDA and CDR2 SQIVND (reference sequence). The CDR3 is 19 amino acids. The trim removed 6 bases at V and 5 bases at J, leaving 20 bases unmatched. The CDR3 here is CASSIPLSVRRGRTGELFF. Written as DNA, the CDR3 is TGTGCCAGTAGCATACCCCTCTCGGTCCGGCGCGGGAGGACCGGGGAGCTGTTTTTT.

This clone occurred once. V usage is TRBV7-6 and J usage is TRBJ1-3; possibly TRBD1 for D (5 bases). V lost 6 bases and J lost 4, with 25 bases in between. There are 18 residues in the CDR3. Germline CDR1 SGHVS, CDR2 FNYEAQ. In DNA, the CDR3 is TGTGCCAGCAGACCTACCGGGACCCAAGCCGGAGAGGGAAACACCATATATTTT. Residues: CASRPTGTQAGEGNTIYF.

This sequence joins TRBV19 and TRBJ1-5; 7 bases match TRBD1. This CDR3 spans 15 amino acids. Germline trimming cut 5 bases from V and 1 base from J; bases unmatched to any gene: 5. Germline V gene data show CDR1 as LNHDA and CDR2 as SQIVND (reference sequence). CDR3 amino acids: CASSAWGQSNQPQHF. Here the CDR3 DNA reads TGTGCCAGTAGTGCCTGGGGACAGAGCAATCAGCCCCAGCATTTT. Variable domain in full (rest from reference TRBV19 and TRBJ1-5): DGGITQSPKYLFRKEGQNVTLSCEQNLNHDAMYWYRQDPGQGLRLIYYSQIVNDFQKGDIAEGYSVSREKKESFPLTVTSAQKNPTAFYLCASSAWGQSNQPQHFGDGTRLSIL.

The V call is TRBV2, the J call TRBJ2-7; maybe TRBD1 (6 bases). CDR1 and CDR2 from the germline V gene are SNHLY and FYNNEI. V dropped 3 bases and J dropped 1 base, with 7 bases sitting between them. This CDR3 is 13 amino acids long. CDR3 loop: CASSERGSYEQYF. CDR3 sequence (DNA): TGTGCCAGCAGTGAGAGGGGGTCCTACGAGCAGTACTTC.

V usage is TRBV6-5 and J usage is TRBJ2-7; TRBD1 aligns across 7 bases. The CDR3 runs to 13 residues. The germline gives CDR1 MNHEY, CDR2 SVGAGI. V was clipped by 5 bases and J by 3 bases; unmatched bases: 4. CDR3: CASSTGTVYEQYF. CDR3 coding DNA: TGTGCCAGCAGTACCGGGACAGTCTACGAGCAGTACTTC.

The chain is built from TRBV6-1 and TRBJ2-2; 10 nucleotides agree with TRBD1. Germline assignment: CDR1 MNHNS and CDR2 SASEGT. V was clipped by 5 bases and J by 6 bases; unmatched bases: 3. The CDR3 spans 14 residues. The CDR3: CASSLGTGAGELFF. Written as DNA, the CDR3 is TGTGCCAGCAGTCTAGGGACAGGGGCCGGGGAGCTGTTTTTT.

This rearrangement joins TRBV28 to TRBJ2-2; 8 nucleotides match TRBD2. Germline CDR1 and CDR2: MDHEN and SYDVKM. This CDR3 region has 16 residues. Trimming took 5 bases from V and 8 from J; bases not matched to a gene: 13. DNA for the CDR3: TGTGCCAGCAGTCTCGGTACGGGGGGGAAGGAAGGGGAGCTGTTTTTT. As protein: CASSLGTGGKEGELFF.

The V gene is TRBV18, the J gene TRBJ2-7; 8 bases agree with TRBD1. CDR3 length: 14 residues. Germline CDR1 and CDR2: KGHSH and LQKENI. V lost 5 bases and J lost 0; bases outside the gene matches: 3. CDR3 coding DNA: TGTGCCAGCTCAGGTGGACAGGGCTCCTACGAGCAGTACTTC. Translating it yields CASSGGQGSYEQYF.

This chain links TRBV6-4 with TRBJ2-3; 8 positions agree with TRBD2. The CDR3 runs 16 residues. Germline CDR1 reads MRHNA; CDR2 reads SNTAGT. Trimming took 0 bases from V and 1 from J; bases not matched to a gene: 3. The CDR3 nucleotides are TGTGCCAGCAGTGACTCCAGCGGGAGTGGCACAGATACGCAGTATTTT. Translated: CASSDSSGSGTDTQYF.

This chain links TRBV11-3 with TRBJ1-3; maybe TRBD1 (5 bases). In germline, CDR1 is SGHNT, CDR2 YENEEA. Trimming left V 3 bases short and J 1 base short, with 10 bases between. The CDR3 consists of 15 residues. CDR3 in amino acids: CASSFRPGSGNTIYF. The CDR3 nucleotides are TGTGCCAGCAGCTTTCGACCAGGGTCTGGAAACACCATATATTTT.

This clone was counted a single time. The CDR3 DNA reads as TGCGCCAGCAGGGACAGGGCAGGTGAAAAACTGTTTTTT. It codes for CASRDRAGEKLFF. This rearrangement joins TRBV10-2 to TRBJ1-4, with TRBD1 identical over 8 bases. Germline V lookup: CDR1 WSHSY, CDR2 SAAADI. V was pared by 6 bases and J by 7 bases, with 4 bases of the junction left unmatched. The CDR3 totals 13 residues.

The chain uses TRBV6-1 and TRBJ1-6, with TRBD1 matching over 9 bases. Trimming cost V 2 bases and J 4 bases; bases outside gene matches: 3. This CDR3 has 16 amino acids. Germline V gene lookup returns CDR1 MNHNS and CDR2 SASEGT. DNA for the CDR3: TGTGCCAGCAGTGAAAGGGACAGGGTGTATAATTCACCCCTCCACTTT. It yields the protein CASSERDRVYNSPLHF.

The chain recombines TRBV9 with TRBJ2-7, with 14 bases fitting TRBD2. This CDR3 spans 15 amino acids. The ends lost 4 bases at V and 4 bases at J; junction bases unmatched: 4. Germline V gene lookup returns CDR1 SGDLS and CDR2 YYNGEE. Here the CDR3 reads CASSPGTSGGYEQYF. The CDR3 nucleotides read TGTGCCAGCAGCCCCGGGACTAGCGGGGGTTACGAGCAGTACTTC.

The chain is built from TRBV2 and TRBJ2-3, with 8 bases identical to TRBD1. Germline CDR1 reads SNHLY; CDR2 reads FYNNEI. This CDR3 is built from 15 residues. Trimming took 7 bases from V and 2 from J; bases not matched to a gene: 8. CDR3 sequence (DNA): TGTGCCAGCAAAAAAGGACAGGGCCCCACAGATACGCAGTATTTT. Its translation: CASKKGQGPTDTQYF.

This sequence joins TRBV28 and TRBJ2-7, with 7 bases matching TRBD2. Looked up from germline, CDR1 is MDHEN and CDR2 is SYDVKM. The CDR3 is 14 residues long. V lost 11 bases, J lost 1 base, and 11 bases stayed unmatched. The CDR3 is CAAGGEGPSYEQYF. The CDR3 DNA sequence: TGTGCCGCCGGAGGGGAGGGTCCATCCTACGAGCAGTACTTC.

The V call is TRBV5-5, the J call TRBJ1-4; TRBD1 matches 7 bases. The J segment lost 8 bases and the V segment lost 7 bases, leaving 8 bases of the junction unmatched. CDR1 SGHKS and CDR2 YYEKEE come from the germline V gene (reference sequence). This CDR3 spans 13 amino acids. The CDR3, as DNA: TGTGCCAGCGTACAGGGGCGGGGAGAAAAACTGTTTTTT. Residues: CASVQGRGEKLFF.

This clone was seen a single time. This chain links TRBV6-7 with TRBJ2-1, with D perhaps TRBD1 (6 bases). TRBV6-7 is an ORF for which the function is uncertain. The CDR3 is made up of 15 amino acids. Trimming took off 6 bases at V and 8 bases at J, with 20 bases between the two ends. CDR3 amino acids: CASSPKTGSEDEQFF. CDR3 DNA: TGTGCCAGCAGCCCCAAGACAGGAAGCGAGGATGAGCAGTTCTTC.

The V call is TRBV5-4, the J call TRBJ2-5; 15 bases agree with TRBD2. The CDR3 is 16 amino acids. The germline V gene has CDR1 SGHNT and CDR2 YYREEE (reference sequence). With 4 bases clipped from V and 5 bases from J, the junction kept 6 bases outside the gene matches. The CDR3 spells CASSPRTSGRAETQYF. The CDR3 coding sequence is TGTGCCAGCAGCCCCCGGACTAGCGGGAGGGCCGAGACCCAGTACTTC.

J is TRBJ2-7 and V is TRBV5-5; no firm D call. This CDR3 is 13 amino acids long. V lost 6 bases, J lost 2 bases, and 12 bases lay in between. CDR1 is SGHKS, CDR2 YYEKEE, per germline (reference sequence). The CDR3 loop is CASMLWGPYEQYF. CDR3 DNA sequence: TGTGCCAGCATGCTCTGGGGTCCCTACGAGCAGTACTTC. The entire variable domain, with the rest obtained from reference TRBV5-5 and TRBJ2-7, is as follows: DAGVTQSPTHLIKTRGQQVTLRCSPISGHKSVSWYQQVLGQGPQFIFQYYEKEERGRGNFPDRFSARQFPNYSSELNVNALLLGDSALYLCASMLWGPYEQYFGPGTRLTVT.

This chain connects TRBV5-1 to TRBJ1-1, with no clear D. Germline-derived CDR1 and CDR2 are SGHRS and YFSETQ. V lost 0 bases and J 1 base, leaving 4 bases between the germline ends. This CDR3 is 13 amino acids long. CDR3 nucleotide sequence: TGCGCCAGCAGCTTGGGAGGGAACACTGAAGCTTTCTTT. Its translation: CASSLGGNTEAFF.

The V gene is TRBV5-1, the J gene TRBJ2-2, with D possibly being TRBD2 (6 bases). Trimming pared 7 bases from V and 0 bases from J, leaving 16 bases between. CDR1 and CDR2 (germline): SGHRS, YFSETQ. The CDR3 consists of 16 residues. CDR3 nucleotide sequence: TGCGCCAGCGTACCCTCGGGACTTTCGAACACCGGGGAGCTGTTTTTT. It is translated as CASVPSGLSNTGELFF.